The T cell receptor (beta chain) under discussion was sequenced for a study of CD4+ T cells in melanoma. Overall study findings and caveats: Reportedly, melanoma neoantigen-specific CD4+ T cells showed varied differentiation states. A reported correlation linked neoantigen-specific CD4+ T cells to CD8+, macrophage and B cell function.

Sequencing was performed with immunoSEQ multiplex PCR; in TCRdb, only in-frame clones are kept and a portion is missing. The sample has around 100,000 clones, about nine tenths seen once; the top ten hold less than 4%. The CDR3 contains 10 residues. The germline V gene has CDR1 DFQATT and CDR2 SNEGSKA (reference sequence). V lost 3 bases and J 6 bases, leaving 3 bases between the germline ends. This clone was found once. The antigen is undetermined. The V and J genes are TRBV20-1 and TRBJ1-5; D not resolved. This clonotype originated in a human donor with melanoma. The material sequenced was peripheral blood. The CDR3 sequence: CSARAQPQHF. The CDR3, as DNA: TGCAGTGCTAGGGCTCAGCCCCAGCATTTT.